The 16 T cell receptor beta chains given below trace back to one sample, sequenced in a study of radiotherapy plus CTLA-4 blockade in lung cancer. Here immunoSEQ multiplex PCR was the method, and the copy in TCRdb shows in-frame clones only, minus some. In the table there are around 100,000 clones, approximately 80% of which are singletons. The sample here was peripheral blood, taken from a patient treated with radiotherapy plus ipilimumab. Every receptor here comes from a human donor with non-small cell lung cancer that progressed on radiotherapy plus ipilimumab. Some clones in this sample may be carry-over from other donors' samples.

The chain employs TRBV11-1 and TRBJ1-1; D unresolved. The V and J ends lost 0 bases and 0 bases respectively, with 5 bases between them. Germline V gene data show CDR1 as SGHAT and CDR2 as FQDESV (reference sequence). The CDR3 is 14 residues long. The CDR3, as DNA: TGTGCCAGCAGCTTAGCCCAGATGAACACTGAAGCTTTCTTT. This translates into CASSLAQMNTEAFF.

The sample holds one count of this clone. This rearrangement joins TRBV4-2 to TRBJ2-1; the D gene is possibly TRBD2 (7 bases). CDR1 and CDR2 (germline): LGHNA, YNFKEQ. V was pared by 5 bases and J by 9 bases, with 11 bases between. The CDR3 runs to 12 residues. CDR3 DNA sequence: TGTGCCAGCAGCGGGGGGGCCGCTGAGCAGTTCTTC. This sequence encodes CASSGGAAEQFF.

This clone was seen once. The CDR3: CASSHSGGSTDTQYF. DNA of the CDR3: TGTGCCAGCAGCCATAGCGGGGGTAGCACAGATACGCAGTATTTT. This sequence joins TRBV11-3 and TRBJ2-3, with TRBD2 identical over 9 bases. The CDR3 contains 15 residues. Per the germline V gene, CDR1 is SGHNT and CDR2 is YENEEA. V lost 5 bases to trimming and J lost 0 bases; unmatched junction nucleotides: 3. The whole variable domain, remainder taken from reference TRBV11-3 and TRBJ2-3, is EAGVVQSPRYKIIEKKQPVAFWCNPISGHNTLYWYLQNLGQGPELLIRYENEEAVDDSQLPKDRFSAERLKGVDSTLKIQPAELGDSAVYLCASSHSGGSTDTQYFGPGTRLTVL.

Details on this clone: The same CDR3 can be traced to other DNA sequences in this sample. V is TRBV30 and J is TRBJ2-7; D may be TRBD1 or TRBD2 (7 bases each). Trimming took 1 base from V and 8 from J, leaving 15 bases between them. The CDR3 length is 13 residues. The germline V gene encodes CDR1 GTSNPN and CDR2 SVGIG (reference sequence). This CDR3 is CAWSGAGGGQQYF. CDR3 coding DNA: TGTGCCTGGAGTGGGGCAGGGGGGGGGCAGCAGTACTTC.

The CDR3 sequence is CATSRDRTFLTGGGQPQHF. The DNA of the CDR3 is TGTGCCACCAGCAGAGATAGAACCTTTTTAACAGGGGGAGGACAGCCCCAGCATTTT. The V call is TRBV15, the J call TRBJ1-5, with 8 bases lining up with TRBD1. The V segment lost 0 bases and the J segment 7 bases; nucleotides outside the gene matches: 17. The V gene's germline CDR1 is LNHNV and CDR2 YYDKDF (reference sequence). The CDR3 is 19 residues long.

The chain combines TRBV7-2 with TRBJ1-5; TRBD1 is a possible D gene (5 bases). V was cut by 3 bases and J by 9 bases, with 15 bases left in between. Germline CDR1 and CDR2: SGHTA and FQGNSA. The CDR3 sequence is 14 residues long. The CDR3 nucleotides read TGTGCCAGCAGCTTGGGGAGGAGGGGCCTGCCCCAGCATTTT. Translating it yields CASSLGRRGLPQHF.

This clone was counted a single time. V is TRBV9 and J is TRBJ2-7, with D perhaps TRBD2 (7 bases). Germline CDR1 reads SGDLS; CDR2 reads YYNGEE. The V gene lost 4 bases and the J gene lost 0 bases, with 17 bases spanning the gap. The CDR3 length is 16 residues. The CDR3 region has the DNA TGTGCCAGCAGCCCCTTTGGGGGCGGGGGCTCCTACGAGCAGTACTTC. It is translated as CASSPFGGGGSYEQYF.

The chain joins TRBV5-6 to TRBJ1-5; D unclear. The germline V gene has CDR1 SGHDT and CDR2 YYEEEE. Deletions cut 1 base from V and 0 bases from J, with 14 bases between. The CDR3 extends over 17 amino acids. This CDR3 reads CASSLLSGGISNQPQHF. The DNA of the CDR3 is TGTGCCAGCAGCTTGTTATCGGGCGGGATTAGCAATCAGCCCCAGCATTTT.

The rearrangement uses TRBV18 and TRBJ2-7; D uncertain. The CDR3 loop spans 12 amino acids. The germline V gene encodes CDR1 KGHSH and CDR2 LQKENI. Trimming removed 2 bases at V and 5 bases at J, with 7 bases between. As DNA, the CDR3 is TGTGCCAGCTCACCAGGGTCCCACGAGCAGTACTTC. This encodes CASSPGSHEQYF.

The rearrangement uses TRBV4-3 and TRBJ2-3; 11 bases line up with TRBD2. Per germline, CDR1 LGHNA and CDR2 YSLEER. This CDR3 is built from 18 residues. Losses at the gene ends were 2 bases for V and 3 bases for J; bases not matched to a gene: 10. CDR3 protein: CASSQLTYSGGETDTQYF. Written as DNA, the CDR3 is TGCGCCAGCAGCCAATTAACATATAGCGGGGGGGAGACAGATACGCAGTATTTT.

This chain connects TRBV19 to TRBJ1-5; a possible D gene is TRBD1 (5 bases). The CDR3 is made up of 17 amino acids. V lost 6 bases, J lost 0 bases, and 18 bases lay in between. Per the germline V gene, CDR1 is LNHDA and CDR2 is SQIVND (reference sequence). CDR3 in amino acids: CASSDFGQGDSNQPQHF. Here the CDR3 DNA reads TGTGCCAGTAGCGACTTTGGTCAGGGAGATAGCAATCAGCCCCAGCATTTT.

This clone has just one count. The chain couples TRBV2 to TRBJ1-6, with no clear D. Germline-derived CDR1 and CDR2 are SNHLY and FYNNEI. CDR3 length: 12 amino acids. V dropped 4 bases and J dropped 9 bases, with 7 bases sitting between them. The CDR3 DNA reads as TGTGCCAGCAGTGCAACAAGTTCACCCCTCCACTTT. It yields the protein CASSATSSPLHF.

In its sample, this clone was seen once. The rearrangement joins TRBV7-9 to TRBJ1-5, with D maybe TRBD1 (6 bases). Germline CDR1 is SEHNR and CDR2 is FQNEAQ (reference sequence). Trimming pared 4 bases from V and 6 bases from J, leaving 13 bases between. This CDR3 region has 14 residues. CDR3 sequence reads: CASSSLQGSQPQHF. In nucleotides, the CDR3 is TGTGCCAGCAGCTCATTACAGGGATCTCAGCCCCAGCATTTT.

This rearrangement joins TRBV7-8 to TRBJ2-3; the D is unclear. The CDR3 is 14 residues long. Germline V gene data show CDR1 as SGHVS and CDR2 as FQNEAQ. V was shortened by 2 bases and J by 2 bases, with 8 bases between the two germline ends. CDR3: CASSLNIPTDTQYF. DNA of the CDR3: TGTGCCAGCAGCTTAAACATCCCCACAGATACGCAGTATTTT.

The V gene is TRBV28, the J gene TRBJ1-5; D is unclear. Germline CDR1 and CDR2: MDHEN and SYDVKM. Trimming cost V 6 bases and J 6 bases, with 15 bases left between them. The length of the CDR3 is 14 residues. The CDR3 sequence: CASSLPDLFQPQHF. DNA of the CDR3: TGTGCCAGCAGCTTACCCGATCTTTTTCAGCCCCAGCATTTT.

The chain joins TRBV7-2 to TRBJ2-7; tentatively, D is TRBD2 (6 bases). CDR1 is SGHTA, CDR2 FQGNSA, per germline. Trimming shortened V by 3 bases and J by 0 bases, and 12 bases separated the two germline ends. The CDR3 consists of 15 residues. CDR3 nucleotide sequence: TGTGCCAGCAGCTTTCAAGCGGGTCCCTCCTACGAGCAGTACTTC. Its translation is CASSFQAGPSYEQYF.